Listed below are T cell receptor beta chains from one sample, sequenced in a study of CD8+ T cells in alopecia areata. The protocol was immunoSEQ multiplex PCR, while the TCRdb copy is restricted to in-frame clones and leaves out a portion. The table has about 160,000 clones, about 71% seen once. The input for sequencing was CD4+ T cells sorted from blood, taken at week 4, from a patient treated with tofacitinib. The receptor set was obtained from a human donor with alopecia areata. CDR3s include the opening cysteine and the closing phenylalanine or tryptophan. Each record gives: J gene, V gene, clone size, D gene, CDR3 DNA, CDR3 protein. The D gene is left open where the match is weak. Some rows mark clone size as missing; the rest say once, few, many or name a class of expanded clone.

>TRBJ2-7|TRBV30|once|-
TGTGCCTGGACCTCCGGAAGCGGGGAGCAGTACTTC
CAWTSGSGEQYF
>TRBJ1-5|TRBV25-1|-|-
TGTGCCAGCAGTGGTGGGGGAGGGCCCTCGGGACCCCAGCATTTT
CASSGGGGPSGPQHF
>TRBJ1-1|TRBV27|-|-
TGTGCCAGCAGGGAACAGGGTCTTTCCCCTGAAGCTTTCTTT
CASREQGLSPEAFF
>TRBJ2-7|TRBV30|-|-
TGTGCCTGGGCATCAGGGGCCTCCTACGAGCAGTACTTC
CAWASGASYEQYF
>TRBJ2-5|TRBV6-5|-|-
TGTGCCAGCAGCCGGGACCCCCAAGAGACCCAGTACTTC
CASSRDPQETQYF
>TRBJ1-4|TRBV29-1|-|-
TGCAGCGCCGGAGAACCTGAAAAACTGTTTTTT
CSAGEPEKLFF
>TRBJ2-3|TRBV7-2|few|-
TGTGCCAGCAGCTTTGCGCGGGCCTCGGATACGCAGTATTTT
CASSFARASDTQYF
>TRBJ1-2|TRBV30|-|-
TGTGCCTGGAGTGACCCCCTCGACAGTCACCGTTATGGCTACACCTTC
CAWSDPLDSHRYGYTF
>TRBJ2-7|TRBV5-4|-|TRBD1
TGTGCCAGCAGCAGCCGGGACAGGGGCTCCTACGAGCAGTACTTC
CASSSRDRGSYEQYF
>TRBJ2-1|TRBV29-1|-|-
TGCAGCGTCGTCGGGGGCGCCCAGTTCTTC
CSVVGGAQFF
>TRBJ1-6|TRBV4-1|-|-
TGCGCCAGCAGCCAAGTACGAGGGGGTAATTCACCCCTCCACTTT
CASSQVRGGNSPLHF
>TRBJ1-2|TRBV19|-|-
TGTGCCAGTAGTATCGGCAGGGGTAACTATGGCTACACCTTC
CASSIGRGNYGYTF
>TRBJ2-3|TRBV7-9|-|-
TGTGCCAGTCCCCGGGACAGCACAGATACGCAGTATTTT
CASPRDSTDTQYF
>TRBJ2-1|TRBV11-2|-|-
TGTGCCAGCAGCTTAGATCTCGGCGTGGATGAGCAGTTCTTC
CASSLDLGVDEQFF
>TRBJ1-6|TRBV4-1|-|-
TGCGCCAGCAGCCAAGATGCCGGACGGGTGGATAATTCACCCCTCCACTTT
CASSQDAGRVDNSPLHF
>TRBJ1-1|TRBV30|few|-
TGTGCCTGGAGTCGTACCGGGGGCGGAAACACTGAAGCTTTCTTT
CAWSRTGGGNTEAFF
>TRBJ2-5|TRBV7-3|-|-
TGTGCCAGCAGCGCCAGTCCGGGATCGACCCAGTACTTC
CASSASPGSTQYF
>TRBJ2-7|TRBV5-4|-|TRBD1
TGTGCCAGCAGCTGGGGACAGGGAGCCAACGAGCAGTACTTC
CASSWGQGANEQYF
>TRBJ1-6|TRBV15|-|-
TGTGCCACCAGCACCGGGTCGGTCATCGATTCACCCCTCCACTTT
CATSTGSVIDSPLHF
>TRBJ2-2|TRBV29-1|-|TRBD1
TGCAGCGTTTCCCCGGGACAGGTGAACACCGGGGAGCTGTTTTTT
CSVSPGQVNTGELFF
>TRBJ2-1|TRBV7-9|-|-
TGTGCCAGCAGCTTAGGGGTTTCCTACAATGAGCAGTTCTTC
CASSLGVSYNEQFF
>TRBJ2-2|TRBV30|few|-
TGTGCCTGGCACATGATTCTTACCGGGGAGCTGTTTTTT
CAWHMILTGELFF
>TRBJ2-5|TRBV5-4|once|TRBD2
TGTGCCAGCAGCATTAGCGGGGACCCGGGGGAGACCCAGTACTTC
CASSISGDPGETQYF
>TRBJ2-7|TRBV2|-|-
TGTGCCAGCAGTCGACAGGCCATTGAGCAGTACTTC
CASSRQAIEQYF
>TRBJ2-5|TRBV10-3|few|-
TGTGCCATCAGTGTCACTCAGCAAGAGACCCAGTACTTC
CAISVTQQETQYF
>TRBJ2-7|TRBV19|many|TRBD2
TGTGCCAGTAGCGAAGCGGGGGGATCCTACGAGCAGTACTTC
CASSEAGGSYEQYF
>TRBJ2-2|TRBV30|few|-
TGTGCCTGGAGTCCCCCGGTCACCGGGGAGCTGTTTTTT
CAWSPPVTGELFF
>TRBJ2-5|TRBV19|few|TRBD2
TGTGCCAGTAGCCCGGGACTAGCGGGGTTGGAGACCCAGTACTTC
CASSPGLAGLETQYF
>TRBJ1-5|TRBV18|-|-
TGTGCCAGCTCACCAGGACGGGGGGATGGTAGCAATCAGCCCCAGCATTTT
CASSPGRGDGSNQPQHF
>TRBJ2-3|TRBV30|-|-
TGTGCCTGGAGAGGTGGCTACACAGATACGCAGTATTTT
CAWRGGYTDTQYF
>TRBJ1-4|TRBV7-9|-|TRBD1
TGTGCCAGCAGCTTTTCCCCTACAGGGGGGGGTGAAAAACTGTTTTTT
CASSFSPTGGGEKLFF
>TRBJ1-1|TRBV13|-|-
TGTGCCAGCAGCTTAGGCCGGCGCAGGGGGAACACTGAAGCTTTCTTT
CASSLGRRRGNTEAFF
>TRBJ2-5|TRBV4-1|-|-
TGCGCCAGCAGCCAACAGGAGACAATAGGGACCCAGTACTTC
CASSQQETIGTQYF
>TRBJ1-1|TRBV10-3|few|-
TGTGCCATCACCTTGACAGGCGGCACTGAAGCTTTCTTT
CAITLTGGTEAFF
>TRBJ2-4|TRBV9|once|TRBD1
TGTGCCAGCAGCCCACGCCTGACAGGGGGGAAAACCAAAAACATTCAGTACTTC
CASSPRLTGGKTKNIQYF
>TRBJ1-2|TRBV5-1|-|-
TGCGCCAGCAGCTTGGCAGGGTTCCTGGACGGCTACACCTTC
CASSLAGFLDGYTF
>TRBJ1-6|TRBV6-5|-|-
TGTGCCAGCAGTGTGAGGAACTCCTATAATTCACCCCTCCACTTT
CASSVRNSYNSPLHF
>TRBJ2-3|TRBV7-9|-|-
TGTGCCAGCAGCTCCTCCCAGGGGCTAAGCACAGATACGCAGTATTTT
CASSSSQGLSTDTQYF
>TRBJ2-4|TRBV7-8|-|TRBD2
TGTGCCAGCAGCTTGAGCGGGGGGGCTACCAAAAACATTCAGTACTTC
CASSLSGGATKNIQYF
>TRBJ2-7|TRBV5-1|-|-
TGCGCCAGCAGCTACCGGGACTCCTACGAGCAGTACTTC
CASSYRDSYEQYF
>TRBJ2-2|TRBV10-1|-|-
TGCGCCAGCAAGGGAGAGAGTCCAAACACCGGGGAGCTGTTTTTT
CASKGESPNTGELFF
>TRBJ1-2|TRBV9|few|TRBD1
TGTGCCAGCAGCCCGCGGGACAGAACTAACTATGGCTACACCTTC
CASSPRDRTNYGYTF
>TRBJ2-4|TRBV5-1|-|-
TGCGCCAGCAGCTTGGACAGACAAAACATTCAGTACTTC
CASSLDRQNIQYF
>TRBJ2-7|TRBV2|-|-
TGTGCCAGCAGTGAACAGGGCGCATCCTACGAGCAGTACTTC
CASSEQGASYEQYF
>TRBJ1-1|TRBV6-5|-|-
TGTGCCAGCAGTTACTCGAGTGGAGGTTACACTGAAGCTTTCTTT
CASSYSSGGYTEAFF
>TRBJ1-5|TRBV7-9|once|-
TGTGCCAGCAGCTTGGGAGGGGTACAGCCCCAGCATTTT
CASSLGGVQPQHF